The 23 T cell receptor beta chains in this list originate from one sample, sequenced in a study of blood T cells in healthy people across ages. Combining a sample-barcoded 5' primer with a J-beta primer mix, a second PCR ran for about 7 to 11 cycles. TCRdb independently ran MiXCR on the 5' RACE reads; one entry per CDR3 protein. The data hold about 800,000 distinct CDR3 sequences, with roughly 25% observed a single time. A further study also used this sample, focusing on T cells of mothers and their children.

Sequencing was performed on blood. These TCRs come from a boy aged 5-17 years in good health.

The chain employs TRBV6-1 and TRBJ2-5; 8 bases align to TRBD2. Germline V gene data show CDR1 as MNHNS and CDR2 as SASEGT. The CDR3 is made up of 13 amino acids. With V trimmed by 7 bases and J by 5 bases, 6 bases remained unmatched. CDR3 sequence: CASKPGLVETQYF. Here the CDR3 DNA reads TGTGCCAGCAAACCGGGACTAGTGGAGACCCAGTACTTC.

V and J are TRBV19 and TRBJ2-1, with D unclear. Germline lookup yields CDR1 LNHDA and CDR2 SQIVND (reference sequence). V was trimmed by 7 bases and J by 5 bases, leaving 12 bases between them. This CDR3 region has 13 residues. The CDR3 spells CASNSLLNNEQFF. CDR3 DNA sequence: TGTGCCAGTAATAGCCTCCTCAACAATGAGCAGTTCTTC.

The genes are TRBV27 and TRBJ1-6; perhaps TRBD1 as D (5 bases). The CDR3 length is 17 residues. CDR1 and CDR2 from the germline V gene are MNHEY and SMNVEV (reference sequence). Trimming removed 4 bases from V and 1 base from J, with 14 bases in between. This chain's CDR3 is CASSSYRPGSYNSPLHF. The CDR3 DNA is TGTGCCAGCAGTTCATACAGACCAGGGTCCTATAATTCACCCCTCCACTTT.

This clonotype was observed at least ten times. This sequence joins TRBV15 and TRBJ1-4; D is ambiguous. Germline-derived CDR1 and CDR2 are LNHNV and YYDKDF (reference sequence). Trimming cost V 0 bases and J 6 bases, with 2 bases left between them. This CDR3 is built from 12 residues. The DNA for the CDR3 is TGTGCCACCAGCAGAGATGATGAAAAACTGTTTTTT. Translated, it gives CATSRDDEKLFF.

There are a few counts of this clonotype. The chain carries TRBV5-1 and TRBJ2-2; perhaps D is TRBD1 or TRBD2 (5 bases each). With 4 bases removed from V and 1 base from J, the gap between germline ends came to 11 bases. This CDR3 is 15 amino acids long. Germline V gene lookup returns CDR1 SGHRS and CDR2 YFSETQ. The CDR3 DNA reads as TGCGCCAGCAGCCGAGGGACGGTGAACACCGGGGAGCTGTTTTTT. Its protein product is CASSRGTVNTGELFF.

There are a few counts of this clonotype. V is TRBV4-1 and J is TRBJ1-1; 7 bases map to TRBD1. CDR1 MGHRA and CDR2 YSYEKL come from the germline V gene. With 2 bases clipped from V and 8 bases from J, the junction kept 2 bases outside the gene matches. This CDR3 has 12 amino acids. The CDR3 DNA is TGCGCCAGCAGCCAAACGGGACAGGAAGCTTTCTTT. It codes for CASSQTGQEAFF.

This sequence joins TRBV6-2 or TRBV6-3 and TRBJ1-2; a weak D match, TRBD1 (5 bases). CDR1 and CDR2 from the germline V gene are MNHEY and SVGEGT. The CDR3 spans 14 residues. The ends were cut back, 3 bases at V and 5 bases at J, with 13 bases in the middle. CDR3 loop: CASSYTDSGYGYTF. CDR3 bases: TGTGCCAGCAGTTATACGGATTCAGGGTATGGCTACACCTTC.

This rearrangement joins TRBV20-1 to TRBJ2-7; D not resolved. CDR3 length: 13 residues. V was pared by 1 base and J by 2 bases, with 9 bases between. Germline CDR1 DFQATT, CDR2 SNEGSKA (reference sequence). CDR3 amino acids: CSARGWSTYEQYF. The CDR3 coding sequence is TGCAGTGCTAGAGGATGGTCAACCTACGAGCAGTACTTC.

This clonotype was detected a few times. The germline gene is not matched at one end of the junction; a read error may be the cause. The chain is built from TRBV7-7 and TRBJ2-1, with 13 nucleotides matching TRBD2. Germline loops: CDR1 SSHAT, CDR2 FNYEAQ (reference sequence). The CDR3 covers 15 residues. The CDR3 region has the DNA TGTGCTAGCAGCTCGGGACTAGCGGGAAATTATGAGCAGTTCTTC. Protein product: CASSSGLAGNYEQFF.

The V call is TRBV20-1, the J call TRBJ2-5; 11 bases align to TRBD2. V dropped 0 bases and J dropped 1; count of bases not matched to a gene: 1. The CDR3 is 15 residues long. The germline V gene encodes CDR1 DFQATT and CDR2 SNEGSKA (reference sequence). CDR3 sequence (DNA): TGCAGTGCTAGAGAACTAGCGGGGGCCCAAGAGACCCAGTACTTC. As protein: CSARELAGAQETQYF.

The chain combines TRBV6-1 with TRBJ1-4; 8 nucleotides match TRBD1. In germline, CDR1 is MNHNS, CDR2 SASEGT. J was trimmed by 7 bases and V by 3 bases; bases with no gene match: 7. This CDR3 has 15 amino acids. The chain's CDR3 is CASSDTGTGSEKLFF. CDR3 nucleotide sequence: TGTGCCAGCAGTGACACCGGGACAGGTTCTGAAAAACTGTTTTTT.

The chain recombines TRBV21-1 with TRBJ1-2; the table gives TRBD1 as D, unverified against the DNA. TRBV21-1 is flagged as a pseudogene. This CDR3 has 16 amino acids. Here the CDR3 reads CASSTPLEGSNYGYTF. Written as DNA, the CDR3 is TGTGCCAGCAGCACGCCCCTGGAGGGATCCAACTATGGCTACACCTTC.

In this sample, this clonotype turned up a few times. The chain couples TRBV28 to TRBJ1-2, with 7 bases lining up with TRBD1. Unmatched junction bases numbered 5, after V lost 2 bases and J lost 8 bases. This CDR3 comprises 13 residues. In germline, CDR1 is MDHEN, CDR2 SYDVKM. The CDR3, as DNA: TGTGCCAGCAGTTTAAACAGGGGAAAAGGCTACACCTTC. Its translation: CASSLNRGKGYTF.

In this sample, this clonotype turned up a few times. The rearrangement uses TRBV9 and TRBJ2-7; TRBD2 is a possible D gene (5 bases). The germline CDR1 and CDR2 sequences are SGDLS and YYNGEE. The CDR3 runs to 13 residues. Trimming stripped 1 base from V and 0 bases from J, with 5 bases between. CDR3 bases: TGTGCCAGCAGCGTAACTAGCTCCTACGAGCAGTACTTC. It yields the protein CASSVTSSYEQYF.

The chain joins TRBV14 to TRBJ2-5; 7 nucleotides line up with TRBD2. Matching the DNA end better, TRBJ2-1 makes the J call doubtful. CDR1 is SGHDN and CDR2 is FVKESK in the germline V gene. The CDR3 spans 18 residues. The CDR3 DNA is TGTGCCAGCAGCCAAGAACTGGGATTCGGCGGGAGTAACAATGAGCAGTTCTTC. Amino acid sequence: CASSQELGFGGSNNEQFF.

The gene calls are TRBV6-2 or TRBV6-3 and TRBJ2-6, with 10 nucleotides matching TRBD2. CDR3 length: 18 amino acids. With V trimmed by 4 bases and J by 0 bases, 6 bases remained unmatched. Germline V gene data show CDR1 as MNHEY and CDR2 as SVGEGT. This chain's CDR3 is CASSWTSGANSGANVLTF. In DNA form, the CDR3 reads TGTGCCAGCAGTTGGACTAGCGGTGCGAACTCTGGGGCCAACGTCCTGACTTTC.

There are a few counts of this clonotype. The V call is TRBV2, the J call TRBJ2-1; either TRBD1 or TRBD2 may fit D (5 bases each). There are 16 residues in the CDR3. Germline V CDR1 and CDR2: SNHLY, FYNNEI. The V end was cut by 0 bases, the J end by 8 bases, with 17 bases between. The CDR3 loop reads CASSEAQATGRYEQFF. The CDR3 coding sequence is TGTGCCAGCAGTGAAGCGCAGGCTACGGGGCGATATGAGCAGTTCTTC.

V gene TRBV10-3 combines with J gene TRBJ2-5; D uncertain. Trimming removed 6 bases from V and 5 bases from J, with 19 bases in between. Germline values: CDR1 ENHRY, CDR2 SYGVKD. The CDR3 loop spans 15 amino acids. The CDR3 loop is CAISSSPGLGETQYF. Here the CDR3 DNA reads TGTGCCATCAGCTCAAGTCCTGGGCTAGGGGAGACCCAGTACTTC.

On this clonotype itself: Being one base from a much bigger clone, this may be a read error. The rearrangement links TRBV28 to TRBJ2-7, with TRBD1 identical over 8 bases. Germline V gives CDR1 MDHEN, CDR2 SYDVKM. The CDR3 loop spans 15 amino acids. The CDR3 reads CASSLTGTGAYERYF. In nucleotides, the CDR3 is TGTGCCAGCAGTCTCACCGGGACAGGAGCCTACGAGCGGTACTTC.

This clonotype was detected ten times or more. The chain couples TRBV18 to TRBJ1-2, with D tentatively TRBD1 (5 bases). Trimming shortened V by 4 bases and J by 2 bases, and 11 bases separated the two germline ends. The CDR3 contains 14 residues. Germline V gene lookup returns CDR1 KGHSH and CDR2 LQKENI. CDR3 coding DNA: TGTGCCAGCTCACTTGGCGACAGCAACTATGGCTACACCTTC. Amino acid sequence: CASSLGDSNYGYTF.

The chain recombines TRBV5-5 with TRBJ2-7, with 8 bases aligning to TRBD1. CDR1 and CDR2 (germline): SGHKS, YYEKEE (reference sequence). Germline trimming cut 7 bases from V and 5 bases from J; bases unmatched to any gene: 8. CDR3 length: 13 residues. The CDR3 protein is CASAQGATHEQYF. CDR3 coding DNA: TGTGCCAGCGCTCAGGGGGCGACCCACGAGCAGTACTTC.

The chain has TRBV28 and TRBJ2-3; 10 nucleotides line up with TRBD2. V dropped 1 base and J dropped 1; count of bases not matched to a gene: 8. CDR3 size: 18 residues. Germline values: CDR1 MDHEN, CDR2 SYDVKM. The CDR3 DNA reads TGTGCCAGCAGTTTATTTAGCGGGAGGATCCTGGGCACAGATACGCAGTATTTT. It codes for CASSLFSGRILGTDTQYF.

This chain links TRBV11-2 with TRBJ2-1; 12 nucleotides line up with TRBD2. The V segment lost 3 bases and the J segment 9 bases; nucleotides outside the gene matches: 6. Germline V lookup: CDR1 SGHAT, CDR2 FQNNGV. The CDR3 has 15 residues. The CDR3 sequence: CASSFASGGASEQFF. The CDR3 DNA sequence: TGTGCCAGCAGCTTCGCTAGCGGGGGGGCTAGTGAGCAGTTCTTC.